This TCR beta chain comes out of a study of cytomegalovirus exposure and HLA in healthy donors. From germline, CDR1 is SGDLS and CDR2 YYNGEE. CDR3 length: 15 amino acids. The PCR had 60 Vbeta and 13 Jbeta primers. Assay: immunoSEQ multiplex PCR; the TCRdb copy retains only in-frame clones and omits some. The sample lists hundreds of thousands of clones; over 80% were seen once. With regard to this clone: The antigen remains unidentified.

Broader study findings: When presence/absence was analysed, sequencing depth was taken to be roughly uniform across donors. Most subjects' HLA-A and HLA-B alleles were reportedly predicted from TCR beta sequences. Testing in vitro showed three CMV-associated chains specific for CMV antigens. Later work found most CMV-associated TCR beta chains apparently HLA-restricted.

The chain employs TRBV9 and TRBJ2-5, with 7 bases fitting TRBD2. The better agreement between TRBJ2-7 and the DNA end casts doubt on the J call. Sequencing used PBMCs. The source is a boy aged 2-9 years in good health and CMV-seronegative. CDR3 loop: CASSVGSGAPYEQYF. Here the CDR3 DNA reads TGTGCCAGCAGCGTAGGGAGCGGGGCGCCCTACGAGCAGTACTTC.